This entry is about one T cell receptor beta chain. Its antigen is not identified. The record originates from a study of T cell repertoires in cytomegalovirus infection. Across the whole study: Both a matching HLA type and CMV infection were indicated by public TCR beta signatures.

TCRdb re-called the reads with MiXCR, one entry per CDR3 protein. The sample has around 530,000 distinct CDR3 sequences, approximately 25% seen once. The junction had 8 bases not matched to a gene; V was cut back by 5 bases and J by 4 bases. Germline CDR1 reads LNHDA; CDR2 reads SQIVND (reference sequence). The CDR3 extends over 15 amino acids. Overall study results and limits: The study identified carriers of CMV plus the relevant HLA from cumulative public TCR beta family frequency. HLA-C-restricted CMV clonotypes gave the most frequent clonotype in two of eight donors.

Sequencing was carried out using PBMCs. This TCR derives from a human donor in good health (CMV status not recorded). Some clones in this sample may be carry-over from other donors' samples. The genes are TRBV19 and TRBJ2-4, with 7 bases that match TRBD1. CDR3 loop: CASSRTGTEKNIQYF. DNA of the CDR3: TGTGCCAGTAGTCGAACCGGGACAGAGAAAAACATTCAGTACTTC.